One T cell receptor (beta chain) is described in this entry. Its recognized antigen is unknown. No clone much larger than this one lies a single base away; base qualities are absent. A distance of 7 bases separates the germline ends of V and J, which lose 2 bases and 1 base respectively. The CDR3 starts with the cysteine, ends with the phenylalanine, and has 15 residues. This entry keeps only the CDR3 DNA: 45 bases, framed from base 1. CDR1 and CDR2, looked up from the germline V gene, are SGHRS and YFSETQ. The donors were healthy, HIV-negative adults who had no recently reported acute infections or vaccinations. Every donor was a Caucasian adult living in Nashville, Tennessee, USA. CD4+ T cells were enriched by magnetic negative selection; naive cells were then positively selected on CD45RA, and the negative fraction formed the memory subset. Blood was obtained by leukapheresis, after which PBMCs were separated by Ficoll-Histopaque density gradient centrifugation and cryopreserved in liquid nitrogen vapor phase. Purity and quantity of every magnetically sorted T cell population were checked by analytical flow cytometry. From each sorted fraction, genomic DNA was isolated and quantified by UV absorbance on a Nanodrop 2000c.

Using the deep immunoSEQ assay, TCR CDR3 regions were amplified from genomic DNA by multiplex PCR. Genomic DNA extracted from each cell subset was distributed evenly over all wells of several immunoSEQ 96-well plates, and each plate served as one replicate. For sorted subsets, roughly 200 ng genomic DNA, equal to some 28,000 T cell genomes, was loaded into each replicate PCR. The purified libraries were quantified using a Qubit 3.0 fluorometer, sized with a Bioanalyzer 2100, and then quantified again using the KAPA Library Quantification kit. Every immunoSEQ 96-well plate was sequenced on a separate single-read 150-cycle Illumina NextSeq 550 flow cell. The study's processing was this. Because the immunoSEQ output held only junctional sequences and lacked quality scores, the filtering could not match the filtering applied to full-length reads. To assign V/J genes and CDR3, sequences were annotated against IMGT germline references using PyIR, a Python wrapper for IgBLAST v1.9. Reads with weak V/J assignments (E-value above 1e-6), missing CDR3, stop codons, out-of-frame junctions, or ambiguous translated residues were removed. V3J clonotypes were defined as sequences sharing an identical inferred V gene, J gene, and CDR3 amino acid sequence. To compute the percentage overlap between repertoires, the number of shared unique clonotypes was divided by the size of the smaller repertoire. Three approaches were used to assess repertoire richness: RTK rarefaction, the Chao1 estimator, and Recon v2.1 estimates of unobserved clonotypes. Generation probabilities were computed with OLGA for all TCRbeta clonotypes obtained by the gDNA method from a few donors. The source is immuneACCESS, and TCRdb retained only in-frame sequences with V and J called. Part of the clones is not carried over; for the studies checked, unresolved V genes explain less than half of this, and the remainder is unexplained. V, J and clone size are taken as reported in that table, and D and trimming were inferred from the DNA itself. Across this sample there are over a million clones, with roughly 80% seen only once. The ten largest account for approximately 1.5% of the sample.

This record comes from a study of shared clonotypes between healthy human individuals (dated by TCRdb to between 2020 and 2021). Broadly, across the study: A few men and two women, aged 18 to 49 years, made up the cohort. To increase sequencing depth and limit assay-specific biases, TCR repertoire library preparation and sequencing were carried out by different laboratories using diverse techniques. Leukapheresis yielded between about 0.85 and 9 billion PBMCs per donor. For each donor, CD4 naive and CD4 memory were each run on three plates, CD8 naive on two plates, and CD8 memory on one plate. The study deeply sequenced blood TCR repertoires of five healthy adults to estimate repertoire size and the extent of clonotype sharing between individuals. Results the study describes overall, beyond this receptor: Rarefaction of sorted-subset datasets indicated incomplete sequencing despite the large sequencing depth. Based on pairwise subsampling, the degree of clonotype sharing among donors was expected to be affected by sequencing depth. Approximately 5% of naive CD4, around 3.6% of naive CD8, 2% to 2.5% of memory CD4, and over 0.35% of memory CD8 clonotypes were shared across several donors. Sampling was restricted to blood, and TCR repertoires in tissues likely differ from the TCR repertoires found in blood. Because the study included a small number of donors, the genetic and exposure-history diversity represented was limited. Naive subsets generally had larger estimated clonotype richness than memory subsets. Higher generation probabilities were observed for clonotypes shared by all four sorted-subset donors than for non-shared clonotypes.

The rearrangement joined TRBV5-1 to TRBJ2-6, with the D gene uncertain. The sequence came from a man younger than 30 in good health. Sequenced input: memory CD4+ T cells sorted from blood. The sample's cell subset or site label is to be understood as: CD45RA-negative fraction. The CDR3 region has the sequence CASSFSGSGANVLTF. DNA sequence: TGCGCCAGCAGCTTCTCTGGGTCTGGGGCCAACGTCCTGACTTTC.